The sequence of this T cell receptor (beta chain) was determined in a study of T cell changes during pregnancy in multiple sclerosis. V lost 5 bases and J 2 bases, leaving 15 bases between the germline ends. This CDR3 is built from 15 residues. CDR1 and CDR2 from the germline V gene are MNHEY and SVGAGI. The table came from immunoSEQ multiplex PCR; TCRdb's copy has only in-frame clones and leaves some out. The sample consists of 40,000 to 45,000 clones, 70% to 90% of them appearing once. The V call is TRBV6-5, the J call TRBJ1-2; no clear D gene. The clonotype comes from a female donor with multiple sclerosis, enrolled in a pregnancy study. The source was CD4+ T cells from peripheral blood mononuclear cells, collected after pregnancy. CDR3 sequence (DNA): TGTGCCAGCAGTAGGGAGCCCCTCGCCAACTATGGCTACACCTTC. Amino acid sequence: CASSREPLANYGYTF.